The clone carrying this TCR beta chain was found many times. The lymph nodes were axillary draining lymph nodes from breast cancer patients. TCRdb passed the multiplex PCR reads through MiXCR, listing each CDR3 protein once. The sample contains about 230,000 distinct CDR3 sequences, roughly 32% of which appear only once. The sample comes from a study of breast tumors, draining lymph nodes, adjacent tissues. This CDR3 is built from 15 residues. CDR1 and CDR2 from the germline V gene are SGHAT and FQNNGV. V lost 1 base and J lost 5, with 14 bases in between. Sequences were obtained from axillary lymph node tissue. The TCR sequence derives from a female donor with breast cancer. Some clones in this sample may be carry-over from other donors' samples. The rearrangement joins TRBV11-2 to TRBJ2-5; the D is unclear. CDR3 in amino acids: CASSLGGESLETQYF. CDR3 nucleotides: TGTGCCAGCAGCTTAGGAGGAGAAAGTTTGGAGACCCAGTACTTC.